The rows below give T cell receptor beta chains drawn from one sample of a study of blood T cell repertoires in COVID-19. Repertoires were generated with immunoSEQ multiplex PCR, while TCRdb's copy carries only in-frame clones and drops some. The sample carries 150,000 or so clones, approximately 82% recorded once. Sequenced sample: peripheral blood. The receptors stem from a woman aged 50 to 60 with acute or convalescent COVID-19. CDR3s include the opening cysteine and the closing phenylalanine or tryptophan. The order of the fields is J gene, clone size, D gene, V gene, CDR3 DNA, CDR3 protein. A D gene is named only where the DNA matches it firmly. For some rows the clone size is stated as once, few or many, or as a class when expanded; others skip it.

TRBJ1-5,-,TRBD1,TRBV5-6,TGTGCCAGCAGCTTGGCCGACAGGGTTCTGAATCAGCCCCAGCATTTT,CASSLADRVLNQPQHF
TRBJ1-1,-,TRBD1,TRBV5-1,TGCGCCAGCAGCCCTGGGACAGGGGGCGGTTCCACTGAAGCTTTCTTT,CASSPGTGGGSTEAFF
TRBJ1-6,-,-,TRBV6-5,TGTGCCAGCAGTTACGGGAGCTCCTATAATTCACCCCTCCACTTT,CASSYGSSYNSPLHF
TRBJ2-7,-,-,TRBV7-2,TGTGCCAGCAGCTTATACTACGAGCAGTACTTC,CASSLYYEQYF
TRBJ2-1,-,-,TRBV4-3,TGCGCCAGCAGCCAAGAACCAGCCTACAATGAGCAGTTCTTC,CASSQEPAYNEQFF
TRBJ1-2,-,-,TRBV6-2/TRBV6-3,TGTGCCAGCAGTATCCAGGTGAACTATGGCTACACCTTC,CASSIQVNYGYTF
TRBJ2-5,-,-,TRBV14,TGTGCCAGCAGCCAAGTGGCAGAGACCCAGTACTTC,CASSQVAETQYF
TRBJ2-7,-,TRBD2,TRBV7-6,TGTGCCAGCAGCGAGGGACTAGCGGGGGATGGGGAGCAGTACTTC,CASSEGLAGDGEQYF
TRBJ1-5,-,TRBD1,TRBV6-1,TGTGCCAGCAGTGAAACGGGACAGGGTTTTCAGCCCCAGCATTTT,CASSETGQGFQPQHF
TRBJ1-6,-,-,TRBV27,TGTGCCAGCAGTTTTCAGGTTCCCTATTCACCCCTCCACTTT,CASSFQVPYSPLHF
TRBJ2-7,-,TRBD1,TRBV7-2,TGTGCCAGCAGCTACGGGACAGGGCGGTACGAGCAGTACTTC,CASSYGTGRYEQYF
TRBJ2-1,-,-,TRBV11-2,TGTGCCAGCAGCTTAAGGGACTTATACAATGAGCAGTTCTTC,CASSLRDLYNEQFF
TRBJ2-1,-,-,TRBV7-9,TGTGCCAGCAGCTTAGTCCCCCTGGCTGAGCAGTTCTTC,CASSLVPLAEQFF
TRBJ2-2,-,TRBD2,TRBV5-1,TGCGCCAGCAGCTTTAAAAGCGGGAGGGCAGACGGGGAGCTGTTTTTT,CASSFKSGRADGELFF
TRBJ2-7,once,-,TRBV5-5,TGTGCCAGCAGCTTGGTTCCTGGAGAGTACGAGCAGTACTTC,CASSLVPGEYEQYF
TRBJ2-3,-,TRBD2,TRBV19,TGTGCCAGTAGTAGTCTAGCGGGAGTGTTTTCAGATACGCAGTATTTT,CASSSLAGVFSDTQYF
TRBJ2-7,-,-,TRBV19,TGTGCCAGTAGCCGGACATCCACCTCCTACGAGCAGTACTTC,CASSRTSTSYEQYF
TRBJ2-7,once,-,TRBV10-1,TGCGCCAGCAGTGGGCCCTACGAGCAGTACTTC,CASSGPYEQYF
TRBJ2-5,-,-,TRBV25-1,TGTGCCAGCAGTGAGGAGGAGGGGGCGATTCAGGAGACCCAGTACTTC,CASSEEEGAIQETQYF
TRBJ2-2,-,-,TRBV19,TGTGCCAGTAGTATAGATCTTAGGGGATTCGGGGAGCTGTTTTTT,CASSIDLRGFGELFF
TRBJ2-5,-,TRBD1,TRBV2,TGTGCCAGCAAACAGGGGTCCCAAGAGACCCAGTACTTC,CASKQGSQETQYF
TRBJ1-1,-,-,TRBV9,TGTGCCAGCAGCACCAAAACAGGGCTCGACACTGAAGCTTTCTTT,CASSTKTGLDTEAFF
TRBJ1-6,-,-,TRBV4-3,TGCGCCAGCAGCCAAGATACAGGGTTCTCCTATAATTCACCCCTCCACTTT,CASSQDTGFSYNSPLHF
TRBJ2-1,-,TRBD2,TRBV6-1,TGTGCCAGCAGTGAGATAATGATACTAGCGGGAGAGTGGAATGAGCAGTTCTTC,CASSEIMILAGEWNEQFF
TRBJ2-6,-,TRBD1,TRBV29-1,TGCAGCGTTGTGGGACAGGGATTAACTGGGGCCGACGTCCTGACTTTC,CSVVGQGLTGADVLTF
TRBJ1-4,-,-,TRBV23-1,TGCGCCAGCAGTCTTGTATCCGGGGAAAAACTGTTTTTT,CASSLVSGEKLFF
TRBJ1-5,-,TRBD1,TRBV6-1,TGTGCCAGCGGTGCCGTCCAACCTGGACAGGGAGATCAGCCCCAGCATTTT,CASGAVQPGQGDQPQHF
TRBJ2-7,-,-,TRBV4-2,TGTGCCAGCAGCCAAGTAGTTGTCGAGCAGTACTTC,CASSQVVVEQYF
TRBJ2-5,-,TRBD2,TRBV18,TGTGCCAGCTCACGCGGACTAGCGGGAGAGACCCAGTACTTC,CASSRGLAGETQYF
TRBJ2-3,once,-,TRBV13,TGTGCCAGCAGCTTAGTCGCGGCAGATACGCAGTATTTT,CASSLVAADTQYF
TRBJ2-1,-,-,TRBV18,TGTGCCAGCTCACCAGGTAGTAGCTCCTACAATGAGCAGTTCTTC,CASSPGSSSYNEQFF
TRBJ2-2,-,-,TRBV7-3,TGTGCCAGCAGCCAGACTTCCGCCGGGGAGCTGTTTTTT,CASSQTSAGELFF
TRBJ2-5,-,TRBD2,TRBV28,TGTGCCAGCAGTCCCGGGGGGACTAGCGGGATGCGGGAGACCCAGTACTTC,CASSPGGTSGMRETQYF
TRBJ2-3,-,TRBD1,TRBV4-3,TGCGCCAGCAGCCAGCTATCAGGGGGCGGGTTACCTAGCACAGATACGCAGTATTTT,CASSQLSGGGLPSTDTQYF
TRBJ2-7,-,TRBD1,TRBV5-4,TGTGCCAGCAGCAGGGGACAGGGTGACTACGAGCAGTACTTC,CASSRGQGDYEQYF
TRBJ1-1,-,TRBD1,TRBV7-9,TGTGCCAGCAGCTTAGTACAGGGGGCCTTGGGTGAAGCTTTCTTT,CASSLVQGALGEAFF
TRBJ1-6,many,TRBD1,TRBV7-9,TGTGCCAGCAGCCCACGGACAGGGGGCTTTGATTCACCCCTCCACTTT,CASSPRTGGFDSPLHF
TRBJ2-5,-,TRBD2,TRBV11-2,TGTGCCAGCGTAACTAGCGGGGGCAGGGAGACCCAGTACTTC,CASVTSGGRETQYF
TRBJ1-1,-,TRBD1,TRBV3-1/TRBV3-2,TGTGCCAGCAGCCGGACAGGGGAAAGAGGGGCTTTT,CASSRTGERGAF
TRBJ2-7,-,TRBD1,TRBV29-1,TGCAGCGTTGAATCGCGAGGACAGGGGTACGAGCAGTACTTC,CSVESRGQGYEQYF
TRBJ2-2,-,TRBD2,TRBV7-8,TGTGCCAGCAGCTTAAGGCTAGCGGGAACGGCCGGGGAGCTGTTTTTT,CASSLRLAGTAGELFF
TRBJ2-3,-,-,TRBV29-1,TGCAGCGTTGACGGGGTCACAGATACGCAGTATTTT,CSVDGVTDTQYF
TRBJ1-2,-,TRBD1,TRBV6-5,TGTGCCAGCACCGGGGACAGGGTCGGCTACACCTTC,CASTGDRVGYTF